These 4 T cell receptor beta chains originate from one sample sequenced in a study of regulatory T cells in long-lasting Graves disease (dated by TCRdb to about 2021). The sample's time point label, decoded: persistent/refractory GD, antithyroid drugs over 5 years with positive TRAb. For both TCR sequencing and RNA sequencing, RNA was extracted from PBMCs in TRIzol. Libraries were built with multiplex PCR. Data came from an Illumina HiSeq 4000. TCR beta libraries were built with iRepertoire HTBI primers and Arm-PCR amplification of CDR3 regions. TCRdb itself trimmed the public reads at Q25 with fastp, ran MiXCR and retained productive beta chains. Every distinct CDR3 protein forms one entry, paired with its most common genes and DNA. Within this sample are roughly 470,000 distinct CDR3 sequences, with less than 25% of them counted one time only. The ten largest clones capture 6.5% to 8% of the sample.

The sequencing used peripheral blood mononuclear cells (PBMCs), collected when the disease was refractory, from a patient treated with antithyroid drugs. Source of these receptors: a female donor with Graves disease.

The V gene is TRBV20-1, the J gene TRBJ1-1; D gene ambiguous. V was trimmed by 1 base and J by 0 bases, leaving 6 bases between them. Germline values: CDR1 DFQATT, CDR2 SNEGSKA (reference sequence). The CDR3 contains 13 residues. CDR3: CSARGTMNTEAFF. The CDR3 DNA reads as TGCAGTGCTAGAGGGACGATGAACACTGAAGCTTTCTTT.

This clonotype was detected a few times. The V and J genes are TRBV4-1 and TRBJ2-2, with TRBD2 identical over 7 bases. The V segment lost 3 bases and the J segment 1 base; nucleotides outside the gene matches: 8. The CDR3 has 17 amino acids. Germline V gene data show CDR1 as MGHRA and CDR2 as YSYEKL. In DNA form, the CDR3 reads TGCGCCAGCAGCCAGACCCTTGAGCGGGAGAACACCGGGGAGCTGTTTTTT. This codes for CASSQTLERENTGELFF.

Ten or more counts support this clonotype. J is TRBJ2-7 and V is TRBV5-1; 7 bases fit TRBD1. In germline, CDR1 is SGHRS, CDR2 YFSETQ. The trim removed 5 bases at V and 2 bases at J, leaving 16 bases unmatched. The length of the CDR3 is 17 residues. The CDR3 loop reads CASRTPPGQVVPYEQYF. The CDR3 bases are TGCGCCAGCAGGACCCCCCCAGGACAGGTAGTGCCCTACGAGCAGTACTTC.

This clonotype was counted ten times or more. CDR3 region: CSVANRNQPQHF. CDR3 coding DNA: TGCAGCGTTGCGAACAGAAATCAGCCCCAGCATTTT. The chain carries TRBV29-1 and TRBJ1-5; D uncertain. Germline-derived CDR1 and CDR2 are SQVTM and ANQGSEA. This CDR3 has 12 amino acids. The V end was cut by 4 bases, the J end by 4 bases, with 8 bases between. Filled out from reference TRBV29-1 and TRBJ1-5, the complete variable domain reads SAVISQKPSRDICQRGTSLTIQCQVDSQVTMMFWYRQQPGQSLTLIATANQGSEATYESGFVIDKFPISRPNLTFSTLTVSNMSPEDSSIYLCSVANRNQPQHFGDGTRLSIL.